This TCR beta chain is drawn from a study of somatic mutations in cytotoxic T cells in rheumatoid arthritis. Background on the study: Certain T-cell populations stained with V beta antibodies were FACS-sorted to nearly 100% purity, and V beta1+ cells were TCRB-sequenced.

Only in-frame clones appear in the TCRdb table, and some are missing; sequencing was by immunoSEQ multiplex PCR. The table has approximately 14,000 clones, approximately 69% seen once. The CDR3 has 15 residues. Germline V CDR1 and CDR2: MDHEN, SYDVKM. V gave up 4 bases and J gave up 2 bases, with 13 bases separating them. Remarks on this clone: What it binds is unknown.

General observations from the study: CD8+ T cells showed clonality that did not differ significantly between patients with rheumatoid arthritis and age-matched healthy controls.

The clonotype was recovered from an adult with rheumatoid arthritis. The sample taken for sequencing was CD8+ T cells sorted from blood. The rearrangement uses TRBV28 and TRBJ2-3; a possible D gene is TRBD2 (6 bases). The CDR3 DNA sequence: TGTGCCAGCAGTTCCCGGGACTTCCCCACAGATACGCAGTATTTT. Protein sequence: CASSSRDFPTDTQYF.